The 25 T cell receptor beta chains below all came from one sample that was sequenced in a study of post-analysis software for immune sequencing data. Unique molecular identifiers were built into the TCR beta cDNA libraries. TCRdb recomputed calls from the PCR reads with MiXCR, one row per CDR3 protein. This repertoire shows under 650,000 distinct CDR3 sequences, 44% found once; its top ten account for more than 1.5%. Whole-study results and caveats: Roughly five TRBV segments, including TRBV5-6, TRBV5-1 and TRBV20-1, were more frequent in patients than controls.

No antigen has been assigned to these receptors. The sequencing sample was made of blood. The receptor source for this set is a girl aged 5 to 17 with multiple sclerosis.

The V and J genes are TRBV9 and TRBJ1-2; 11 bases are a match to TRBD1. The CDR3 loop spans 16 amino acids. CDR1 and CDR2 (germline): SGDLS, YYNGEE. Germline trimming cut 3 bases from V and 8 bases from J; bases unmatched to any gene: 12. The CDR3 region is CASSAEDRGRTEGYTF. In DNA, the CDR3 is TGTGCCAGCAGCGCCGAGGACAGGGGGCGCACGGAGGGCTACACCTTC.

The chain recombines TRBV5-1 with TRBJ1-2; 7 positions match TRBD1. V dropped 4 bases and J dropped 2; count of bases not matched to a gene: 8. Germline lookup yields CDR1 SGHRS and CDR2 YFSETQ. The CDR3 covers 15 residues. CDR3 protein: CASSPGDRGNYGYTF. DNA of the CDR3: TGCGCCAGCAGCCCCGGGGACAGAGGCAACTATGGCTACACCTTC.

The chain recombines TRBV20-1 with TRBJ2-5; 7 bases map to TRBD2. CDR3 length: 16 amino acids. Losses at the gene ends were 3 bases for V and 4 bases for J; bases not matched to a gene: 14. Germline loops: CDR1 DFQATT, CDR2 SNEGSKA (reference sequence). CDR3 sequence reads: CSASPLAGGGRETQYF. In nucleotides, the CDR3 is TGCAGTGCTAGTCCCCTTGCGGGCGGGGGAAGAGAGACCCAGTACTTC.

This clonotype was counted a few times. This chain uses TRBV20-1 with TRBJ2-3; the D gene is possibly TRBD2 (6 bases). This CDR3 comprises 16 residues. Trimming removed 3 bases at V and 2 bases at J, with 18 bases between. CDR1 DFQATT and CDR2 SNEGSKA come from the germline V gene (reference sequence). The CDR3 is CSARAVVGGYTDTQYF. CDR3 DNA: TGCAGTGCTAGGGCGGTAGTGGGGGGTTACACAGATACGCAGTATTTT.

Worth noting for this clonotype: The junction and the germline gene differ at one end; a read error may be behind it. This rearrangement joins TRBV12-3 or TRBV12-4 to TRBJ2-1, with D maybe TRBD1 (6 bases). The CDR3 totals 15 residues. The CDR3 here is CASSLQQGSSNEQFF. CDR3 coding DNA: TGTGCCAGCAGCCTCCAACAGGGATCCTCCAATGAGCAGTTCTTC.

This clonotype was observed a few times. V gene TRBV10-3 combines with J gene TRBJ2-3; 8 positions agree with TRBD2. V was clipped by 7 bases and J by 4 bases; unmatched bases: 10. The length of the CDR3 is 15 residues. From germline, CDR1 is ENHRY and CDR2 SYGVKD. The CDR3 region has the DNA TGTGCCATCAAAGAGCCGACTAGCGTTCCAGATACGCAGTATTTT. It encodes CAIKEPTSVPDTQYF.

The chain joins TRBV29-1 to TRBJ2-4, with D unresolved. V was clipped by 3 bases and J by 0 bases, with 3 bases between them. Per germline, CDR1 SQVTM and CDR2 ANQGSEA. The CDR3 is 12 residues long. This CDR3 is CSVEIAKNIQYF. In DNA, the CDR3 is TGCAGCGTTGAGATAGCCAAAAACATTCAGTACTTC. The entire variable domain, with the rest obtained from reference TRBV29-1 and TRBJ2-4, is as follows: SAVISQKPSRDICQRGTSLTIQCQVDSQVTMMFWYRQQPGQSLTLIATANQGSEATYESGFVIDKFPISRPNLTFSTLTVSNMSPEDSSIYLCSVEIAKNIQYFGAGTRLSVL.

This clonotype was recorded many times. CDR3 sequence: CASSPGTGRYEQYF. DNA of the CDR3: TGTGCCAGCAGTCCCGGGACAGGGCGGTACGAGCAGTACTTC. V gene TRBV6-5 combines with J gene TRBJ2-7; TRBD1 matches at 9 bases. Germline CDR1 reads MNHEY; CDR2 reads SVGAGI. V was pared by 5 bases and J by 4 bases, with 6 bases of the junction left unmatched. The length of the CDR3 is 14 residues.

This clonotype was seen just once. The V gene is TRBV9, the J gene TRBJ2-7; 7 bases are shared with TRBD1. The end of the DNA is better explained by TRBJ2-5, so the J call may be wrong. Germline CDR1 is SGDLS and CDR2 is YYNGEE. The CDR3 covers 13 residues. CDR3 in DNA: TGTGCCAGCAGCGGAGGGGGCGATGAGACCCAGTACTTC. It specifies CASSGGGDETQYF.

J is TRBJ2-3 and V is TRBV9, with 8 bases identical to TRBD2. CDR3 length equals 17 residues. V shed 3 bases and J 0 bases; nucleotides not matched to a gene: 9. Germline-derived CDR1 and CDR2 are SGDLS and YYNGEE. The chain's CDR3 is CASSDPIAGPSTDTQYF. In nucleotides, the CDR3 is TGTGCCAGCAGCGACCCCATAGCGGGGCCCAGCACAGATACGCAGTATTTT.

This chain links TRBV20-1 with TRBJ2-3; 12 bases match TRBD2. Germline V lookup: CDR1 DFQATT, CDR2 SNEGSKA (reference sequence). The J segment lost 2 bases and the V segment lost 3 bases, leaving 6 bases of the junction unmatched. CDR3 size: 16 residues. This CDR3 reads CSASLAGGPITDTQYF. The CDR3 DNA reads TGCAGTGCTAGCCTAGCGGGAGGGCCAATCACAGATACGCAGTATTTT.

The chain uses TRBV29-1 and TRBJ2-3; 11 nucleotides align to TRBD2. V lost 4 bases and J lost 2; bases outside the gene matches: 5. The length of the CDR3 is 15 residues. The germline V gene encodes CDR1 SQVTM and CDR2 ANQGSEA. The DNA of the CDR3 is TGCAGCGTTGTATTTAGCGGGGGGGCCACAGATACGCAGTATTTT. It translates to CSVVFSGGATDTQYF.

This clonotype was observed many times. This chain joins TRBV5-6 and TRBJ2-7, with 9 bases aligning to TRBD2. CDR1 is SGHDT and CDR2 is YYEEEE in the germline V gene. V shed 4 bases and J 2 bases; nucleotides not matched to a gene: 4. CDR3 length equals 14 residues. Written as DNA, the CDR3 is TGTGCCAGCAGCCTTAGCGGGAGTACCTACGAGCAGTACTTC. Translation: CASSLSGSTYEQYF.

This clonotype turned up a few times. Germline and junction disagree at one end, which may indicate a read error. This chain's CDR3 is CTSSWSSGRVNEQYF. The CDR3 bases are TGTACCAGCAGTTGGTCTAGCGGGAGGGTCAACGAGCAGTACTTC. V and J are TRBV12-3 or TRBV12-4 and TRBJ2-5, with 12 bases that match TRBD2. The end of the DNA is better explained by TRBJ2-7, so the J call may be wrong. The CDR3 spans 15 residues.

V gene TRBV25-1 combines with J gene TRBJ2-5; 11 positions agree with TRBD1. The end of the DNA aligns better with TRBJ2-7, so the J call may be wrong. CDR1 and CDR2 (germline): MGHDK, SYGVNS. The CDR3 length is 17 residues. CDR3 in DNA: TGTGCCAGCAGTGAACATCTGGGGACAGGGGGACTTTTCGAGCAGTACTTC. This codes for CASSEHLGTGGLFEQYF.

The rearrangement uses TRBV12-3 or TRBV12-4 and TRBJ1-2; tentative D call: TRBD1 (5 bases). V gave up 3 bases and J gave up 6 bases, with 11 bases separating them. This CDR3 is built from 13 residues. The CDR3 loop is CASSFSGYDGYTF. CDR3 in DNA: TGTGCCAGCAGTTTTTCAGGGTACGATGGCTACACCTTC.

V gene TRBV10-3 combines with J gene TRBJ1-4; 8 bases line up with TRBD1. This CDR3 has 14 amino acids. The V gene's germline CDR1 is ENHRY and CDR2 SYGVKD. J lost 5 bases, V lost 6 bases, and 5 bases had no gene match. The CDR3 DNA follows: TGTGCCATCAGCGGGACAGGTCGGAATGAAAAACTGTTTTTT. Protein product: CAISGTGRNEKLFF.

This clonotype was observed a handful of times. This chain links TRBV6-5 with TRBJ2-3, with 9 bases fitting TRBD2. V dropped 2 bases and J dropped 5; count of bases not matched to a gene: 5. The CDR3 is 15 residues long. Per the germline V gene, CDR1 is MNHEY and CDR2 is SVGAGI. CDR3 in amino acids: CASSYRRGGRDTQYF. In nucleotides, the CDR3 is TGTGCCAGCAGTTACCGGCGGGGGGGTAGAGATACGCAGTATTTT.

This clonotype was seen a handful of times. The chain recombines TRBV27 with TRBJ2-7; TRBD2 aligns across 12 bases. The V segment lost 5 bases and the J segment 4 bases; nucleotides outside the gene matches: 3. CDR3 size: 14 residues. Looked up from germline, CDR1 is MNHEY and CDR2 is SMNVEV (reference sequence). DNA of the CDR3: TGTGCCAGCAGTCGGACTAGCGGGAAGTACGAGCAGTACTTC. Protein: CASSRTSGKYEQYF.

The chain couples TRBV4-1 to TRBJ2-5; tentatively, D is TRBD2 (6 bases). Germline V CDR1 and CDR2: MGHRA, YSYEKL. The germline V and J ends were trimmed by 1 base and 5 bases, with 20 bases remaining between them. CDR3 length equals 17 residues. Written as DNA, the CDR3 is TGCGCCAGCAGCCAAGGGAGGGGCATTGGGGGAGGCGAGACCCAGTACTTC. This encodes CASSQGRGIGGGETQYF.

This clonotype has just a few counts. The gene calls are TRBV5-1 and TRBJ2-5, with 11 positions matching TRBD2. The CDR3 loop spans 15 amino acids. The germline V gene has CDR1 SGHRS and CDR2 YFSETQ. V gave up 4 bases and J gave up 5 bases; unmatched junction bases: 7. CDR3 region: CASSDLSGRAETQYF. The CDR3 DNA sequence: TGCGCCAGCAGCGACCTTAGCGGGAGGGCGGAGACCCAGTACTTC. Looking up the rest from reference TRBV5-1 and TRBJ2-5 gives the full variable domain: KAGVTQTPRYLIKTRGQQVTLSCSPISGHRSVSWYQQTPGQGLQFLFEYFSETQRNKGNFPGRFSGRQFSNSRSEMNVSTLELGDSALYLCASSDLSGRAETQYFGPGTRLLVL.

The CDR3 DNA sequence: TGTGCCAGCAGCCAGGCTAACCTAGCGGGGATCGGCGAGCAGTACTTC. As protein: CASSQANLAGIGEQYF. The J gene is TRBJ2-4, the V gene TRBV11-1, with 9 bases identical to TRBD2. With the DNA end fitting TRBJ2-7 better, the J assignment may be wrong. The CDR3 totals 16 residues. CDR1 and CDR2 from the germline V gene are SGHAT and FQDESV (reference sequence).

This clonotype was seen a few times. The chain has TRBV5-6 and TRBJ2-7; TRBD2 matches at 12 bases. Trimming took 2 bases from V and 0 from J; bases not matched to a gene: 9. The length of the CDR3 is 18 residues. Germline V gene sequence: CDR1 SGHDT, CDR2 YYEEEE. Written as DNA, the CDR3 is TGTGCCAGCAGCTTAGTGACTAGCGGGAGAGGAAGCTCCTACGAGCAGTACTTC. It translates to CASSLVTSGRGSSYEQYF.

This clonotype was recorded once. The J gene is TRBJ2-7, the V gene TRBV6-1; TRBD1 aligns across 10 bases. Trimming took 1 base from V and 5 from J; bases not matched to a gene: 2. The CDR3 consists of 14 residues. CDR1 is MNHNS, CDR2 SASEGT, per germline. The CDR3 is CASSEGQGAHEQYF. In nucleotides, the CDR3 is TGTGCCAGCAGTGAAGGACAGGGGGCACACGAGCAGTACTTC.

The chain is built from TRBV4-1 and TRBJ2-2; 7 bases agree with TRBD1. This CDR3 spans 14 amino acids. The V and J ends lost 0 bases and 7 bases, in that order; junction bases with no gene match: 2. Germline CDR1 reads MGHRA; CDR2 reads YSYEKL. The CDR3 sequence is CASSQDQGVGELFF. Written as DNA, the CDR3 is TGCGCCAGCAGCCAAGACCAGGGGGTCGGGGAGCTGTTTTTT.